A selection of T cell receptor beta chains follows, all from one sample in a study of early T cells in non-severe SARS-CoV-2 infection. Each CDR3 protein gets one entry after TCRdb re-called the 5' RACE reads with MiXCR. Of tens of thousands of distinct CDR3 sequences in the sample, 10% to 15% are singletons; the top ten hold around 4.5%. The specimen was whole blood. These receptors were obtained from an adult who was a healthcare worker with PCR-confirmed SARS-CoV-2 infection or an uninfected control (not recorded which). Both conserved end residues are part of each CDR3. A D gene is named only where the DNA matches it firmly. Expanded clones get a size class; other rows say once, few or many, or leave the size out.

few,TRBV10-2,TRBJ2-3,.,CASSGNTHTDTQYF,TGCGCCAGCAGTGGAAACACCCACACAGATACGCAGTATTTT
.,TRBV29-1,TRBJ2-7,TRBD1,CSASPDRRLEQYF,TGCAGCGCTTCCCCGGACAGGCGTTTGGAGCAGTACTTC
many,TRBV7-2,TRBJ1-1,.,CASSLSKGSDEAFF,TGTGCCAGCAGCCTCTCCAAGGGCTCGGATGAAGCTTTCTTT
few,TRBV5-4,TRBJ2-1,.,CASSRRQGGGEQFF,TGTGCCAGCAGCCGAAGACAGGGCGGGGGGGAGCAGTTCTTC
many,TRBV29-1,TRBJ2-5,.,CSTFTGQETQYF,TGCAGCACCTTTACAGGGCAAGAGACCCAGTACTTC
.,TRBV12-3/TRBV12-4,TRBJ2-7,.,CASGSMGTFYEQYF,TGTGCCAGCGGGTCGATGGGGACATTCTACGAGCAGTACTTC
many,TRBV9,TRBJ2-3,TRBD2,CASSAGLGADTQYF,TGTGCCAGCAGCGCGGGACTAGGGGCAGATACGCAGTATTTT
many,TRBV6-1,TRBJ1-2,.,CANAGSPNYGYTF,TGTGCCAACGCGGGGAGCCCTAACTATGGCTACACCTTC
many,TRBV7-9,TRBJ2-7,.,CASSSNIQGKQYF,TGTGCCAGCAGCTCGAATATTCAGGGAAAGCAGTACTTC
few,TRBV18,TRBJ1-4,.,CASSPQGTNEKLFF,TGTGCCAGCTCACCACAGGGAACTAATGAAAAACTGTTTTTT
many,TRBV18,TRBJ1-1,.,CVSSPSAQPNTEAFF,TGTGTCAGCTCACCGTCTGCACAGCCGAACACTGAAGCTTTCTTT
few,TRBV7-6,TRBJ2-1,.,CASSQTQGVEQFF,TGTGCCAGCAGCCAAACCCAGGGCGTTGAGCAGTTCTTC
.,TRBV27,TRBJ2-4,.,CASSQQGDKNIQYF,TGTGCCAGCAGTCAACAGGGAGACAAAAACATTCAGTACTTC
.,TRBV20-1,TRBJ1-1,TRBD1,CSALGTGITEAFF,TGCAGTGCTCTCGGGACAGGAATCACTGAAGCTTTCTTT
.,TRBV7-4,TRBJ1-4,.,CASSPGTPTNEKLFF,TGTGCCAGCAGCCCCGGCACACCAACTAATGAAAAACTGTTTTTT
.,TRBV20-1,TRBJ1-6,TRBD1,CSAVHGTGANSPLHF,TGCAGTGCCGTACATGGGACAGGAGCTAATTCACCCCTCCACTTT
.,TRBV12-3/TRBV12-4,TRBJ2-1,.,CASSPHLGGAEQFF,TGTGCCAGCAGTCCCCACCTTGGGGGTGCTGAGCAGTTCTTC
.,TRBV29-1,TRBJ1-1,TRBD1,CSPRRAGGRTGENTEAFF,TGCAGCCCACGCAGGGCTGGGGGTCGGACAGGGGAGAACACTGAAGCTTTCTTT
many,TRBV19,TRBJ1-5,.,CASGYDSYSNQPQHF,TGTGCCAGCGGTTACGACAGTTATAGCAATCAGCCCCAGCATTTT
.,TRBV11-3,TRBJ2-5,.,CASSLDGKETQYF,TGTGCCAGCAGCTTAGACGGTAAAGAGACCCAGTACTTC
.,TRBV7-2,TRBJ2-7,TRBD1,CASSSLGTAAYEQYF,TGTGCCAGCAGCTCCCTCGGGACAGCCGCCTACGAGCAGTACTTC
many,TRBV5-1,TRBJ2-1,.,CASSTDSPSSYNEQFF,TGCGCCAGCAGCACGGACAGCCCGAGCTCCTACAATGAGCAGTTCTTC
many,TRBV6-5,TRBJ1-2,TRBD1,CASSSKTGAGGYTF,TGTGCCAGCAGTTCCAAGACAGGGGCGGGTGGCTACACCTTC
.,TRBV5-1,TRBJ1-2,.,CASSFDGSGYTF,TGCGCCAGCAGCTTTGACGGATCAGGCTACACCTTC
many,TRBV12-3/TRBV12-4,TRBJ1-2,TRBD1,CASSPTGRNYGYTF,TGTGCCAGCAGCCCGACAGGGCGGAACTATGGCTACACCTTC
many,TRBV7-9,TRBJ1-4,.,CASSDGRETAREKLFF,TGTGCCAGCAGCGACGGAAGGGAGACGGCCCGTGAAAAACTGTTTTTT
many,TRBV7-3,TRBJ2-1,.,CASSLGAYNEQFF,TGTGCCAGCAGCTTGGGGGCCTACAATGAGCAGTTCTTC
many,TRBV6-2/TRBV6-3,TRBJ2-7,.,CASSLQGLEYF,TGTGCCAGCAGTTTACAGGGATTGGAGTACTTC
many,TRBV7-7,TRBJ2-1,TRBD1,CASSPGQGGIGEQFF,TGTGCCAGCAGCCCCGGACAGGGGGGGATCGGTGAGCAGTTCTTC
many,TRBV11-2,TRBJ2-5,TRBD1,CASSLAGQGIETQYF,TGTGCCAGCAGCTTAGCTGGACAGGGGATCGAGACCCAGTACTTC
.,TRBV18,TRBJ2-7,.,CASSPPGVGGYEQYF,TGTGCCAGCTCACCTCCTGGGGTTGGGGGGTACGAGCAGTACTTC
many,TRBV11-2,TRBJ2-3,TRBD2,CASSQHGLAEDTQYF,TGTGCCAGCAGCCAGCACGGGCTAGCGGAAGATACGCAGTATTTT
many,TRBV11-2,TRBJ2-3,.,CASSSIGDTQYF,TGTGCCAGCAGCTCAATCGGGGATACGCAGTATTTT
.,TRBV7-6,TRBJ1-3,.,CASSFEGLLSGNTIYF,TGTGCCAGCAGCTTCGAGGGGCTGCTCTCTGGAAACACCATATATTTT
.,TRBV27,TRBJ1-5,.,CASSSQGGSNQPQHF,TGTGCCAGCAGTTCACAGGGTGGTAGCAATCAGCCCCAGCATTTT
.,TRBV7-2,TRBJ2-5,.,CASSFPGLSGYF,TGTGCCAGCAGCTTCCCGGGACTGTCCGGGTACTTC
many,TRBV5-4,TRBJ1-2,.,CASSLESGYTF,TGTGCCAGCAGCTTAGAAAGTGGCTACACCTTC
.,TRBV7-8,TRBJ2-1,.,CASSSKGASSSYNEQFF,TGTGCCAGCAGCTCAAAAGGGGCCTCTAGCTCCTACAATGAGCAGTTCTTC
many,TRBV29-1,TRBJ2-5,TRBD1,CSVGITGQYQETQYF,TGCAGCGTTGGGATAACGGGACAGTACCAAGAGACCCAGTACTTC
many,TRBV18,TRBJ2-2,.,CASSPPQGLRGWNTGELFF,TGTGCCAGCTCACCACCGCAAGGCCTCCGCGGTTGGAACACCGGGGAGCTGTTTTTT
many,TRBV7-2,TRBJ2-7,TRBD2,CASSPSGAGSYEQYF,TGTGCCAGCAGCCCGAGCGGGGCCGGCTCCTACGAGCAGTACTTC
.,TRBV7-2,TRBJ1-3,.,CASSTVLGAGNTIYF,TGTGCCAGCAGCACCGTTTTGGGGGCTGGAAACACCATATATTTT
many,TRBV6-2/TRBV6-3,TRBJ1-2,TRBD1,CASITWDRAGGYTF,TGTGCCAGCATCACGTGGGACAGGGCAGGAGGCTACACCTTC
.,TRBV2,TRBJ2-1,TRBD2,CASLAGGSSYNEQFF,TGTGCCAGCCTAGCGGGGGGAAGCTCCTACAATGAGCAGTTCTTC
.,TRBV7-8,TRBJ2-7,.,CASSHGRFTYEQYF,TGTGCCAGCAGCCACGGCCGGTTTACCTACGAGCAGTACTTC
few,TRBV29-1,TRBJ2-3,TRBD1,CSVDSGTESYTQYF,TGCAGCGTGGACTCCGGGACAGAGTCATATACGCAGTATTTT
.,TRBV29-1,TRBJ1-1,.,CSVESNTEAFF,TGCAGCGTTGAATCGAACACTGAAGCTTTCTTT
many,TRBV7-9,TRBJ1-6,.,CASSLQGSPLHF,TGTGCCAGCAGCTTACAGGGTTCACCCCTCCACTTT
.,TRBV9,TRBJ1-3,.,CASSSIRGRNTIYF,TGTGCCAGCAGCTCTATCCGGGGAAGAAACACCATATATTTT
few,TRBV6-5,TRBJ2-3,TRBD1,CASSRDRHSTDTQYF,TGTGCCAGCAGTCGGGACAGGCATTCCACAGATACGCAGTATTTT
many,TRBV6-6,TRBJ1-4,.,CASTPSDPTNEKLFF,TGTGCCAGCACTCCCTCGGACCCAACTAATGAAAAACTGTTTTTT
.,TRBV5-1,TRBJ2-5,.,CASSTTGASGETQYF,TGCGCCAGCAGCACGACAGGAGCCTCCGGTGAGACCCAGTACTTC
many,TRBV7-2,TRBJ2-7,.,CASSSGTSYEQYF,TGTGCCAGCAGTTCCGGGACATCCTACGAGCAGTACTTC